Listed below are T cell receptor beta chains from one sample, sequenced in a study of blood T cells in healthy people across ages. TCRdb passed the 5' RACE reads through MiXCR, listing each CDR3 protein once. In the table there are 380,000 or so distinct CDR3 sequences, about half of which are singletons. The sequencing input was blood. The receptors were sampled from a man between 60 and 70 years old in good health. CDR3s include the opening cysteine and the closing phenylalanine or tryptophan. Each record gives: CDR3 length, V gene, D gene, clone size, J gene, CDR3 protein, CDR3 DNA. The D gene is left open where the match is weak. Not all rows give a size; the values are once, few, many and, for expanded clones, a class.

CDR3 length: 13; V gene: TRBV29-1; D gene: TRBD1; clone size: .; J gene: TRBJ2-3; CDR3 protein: CSVRQGRADTRYF; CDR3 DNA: TGCAGCGTTCGACAGGGACGAGCAGATACGCGGTATTTT
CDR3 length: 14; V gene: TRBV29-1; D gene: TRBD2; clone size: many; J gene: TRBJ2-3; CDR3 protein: CSVALAGGADTQYF; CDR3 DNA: TGCAGCGTGGCCCTAGCGGGGGGGGCAGATACGCAGTATTTT
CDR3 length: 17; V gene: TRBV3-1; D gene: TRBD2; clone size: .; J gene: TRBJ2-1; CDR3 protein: CASSQGKWPSGTDEQFF; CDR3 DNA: TGTGCCAGCAGCCAAGGAAAGTGGCCTAGCGGGACCGATGAGCAGTTCTTC
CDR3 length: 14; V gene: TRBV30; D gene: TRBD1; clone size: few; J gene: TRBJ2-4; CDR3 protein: CAWEGANAKNIQYF; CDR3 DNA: TGTGCCTGGGAGGGGGCGAATGCCAAAAACATTCAGTACTTC
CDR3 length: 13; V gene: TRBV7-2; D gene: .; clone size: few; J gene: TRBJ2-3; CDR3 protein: CASSLWGADTQYF; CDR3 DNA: TGTGCCAGCAGCTTATGGGGGGCAGATACGCAGTATTTT
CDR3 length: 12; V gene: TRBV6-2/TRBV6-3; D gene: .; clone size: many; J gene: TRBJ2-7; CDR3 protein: CASSYTGFEQYF; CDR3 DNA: TGTGCCAGCAGTTATACGGGGTTCGAGCAGTACTTC
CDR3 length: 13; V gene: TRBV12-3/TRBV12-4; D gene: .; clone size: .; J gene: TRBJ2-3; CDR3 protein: CASTPLATDTQYF; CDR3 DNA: TGTGCCAGCACCCCCTTGGCGACAGATACGCAGTATTTT
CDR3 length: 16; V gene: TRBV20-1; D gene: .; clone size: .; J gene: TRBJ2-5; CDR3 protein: CGAREGQGRVQETQYF; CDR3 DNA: TGCGGTGCTAGGGAAGGGCAGGGCCGAGTCCAAGAGACCCAGTACTTC
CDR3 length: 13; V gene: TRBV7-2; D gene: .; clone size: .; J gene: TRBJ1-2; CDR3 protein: CASSSVGLGGYTF; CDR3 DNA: TGTGCCAGCAGCTCGGTGGGTTTGGGTGGCTACACCTTC
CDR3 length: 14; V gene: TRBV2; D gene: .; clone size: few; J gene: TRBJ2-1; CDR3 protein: CASSGGLGGGEQFF; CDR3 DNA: TGTGCCAGCAGTGGTGGACTAGGGGGGGGTGAGCAGTTCTTC
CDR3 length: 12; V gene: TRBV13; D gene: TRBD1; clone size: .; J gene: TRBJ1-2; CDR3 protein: CASSLTGAGYTF; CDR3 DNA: TGTGCCAGCAGCTTAACAGGGGCCGGTTACACCTTC
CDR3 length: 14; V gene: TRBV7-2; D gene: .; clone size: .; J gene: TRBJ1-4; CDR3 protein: CASSLAGYNEKLFF; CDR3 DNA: TGTGCCAGCAGCTTGGCAGGGTATAATGAAAAACTGTTTTTT
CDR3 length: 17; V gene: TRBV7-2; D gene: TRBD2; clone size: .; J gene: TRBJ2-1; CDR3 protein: CASSLGALAGHYDEQFF; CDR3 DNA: TGTGCCAGCAGCTTAGGTGCCCTAGCGGGACACTACGATGAGCAGTTCTTC
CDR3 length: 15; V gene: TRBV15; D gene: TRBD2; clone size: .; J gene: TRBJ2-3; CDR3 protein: CATNKGLAGTGTQYF; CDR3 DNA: TGTGCCACCAACAAGGGACTAGCGGGCACAGGTACGCAGTATTTT
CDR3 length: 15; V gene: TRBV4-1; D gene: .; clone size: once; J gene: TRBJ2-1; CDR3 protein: CASSHIQEGGNEQFF; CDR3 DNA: TGCGCCAGCAGCCATATACAGGAGGGTGGCAATGAGCAGTTCTTC
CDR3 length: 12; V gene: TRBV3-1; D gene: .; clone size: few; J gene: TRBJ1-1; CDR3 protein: CASSQTSSEAFF; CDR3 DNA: TGTGCCAGCAGCCAAACCTCGAGTGAAGCTTTCTTT
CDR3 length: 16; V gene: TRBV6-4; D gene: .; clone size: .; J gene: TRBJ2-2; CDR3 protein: CASSHTSGWPTGELFF; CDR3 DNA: TGTGCCAGCAGCCACACCTCAGGGTGGCCCACCGGGGAGCTGTTTTTT
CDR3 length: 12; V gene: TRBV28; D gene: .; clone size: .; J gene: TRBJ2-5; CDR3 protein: CASSYTQETQYF; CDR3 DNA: TGTGCCAGCAGTTACACGCAAGAGACCCAGTACTTC
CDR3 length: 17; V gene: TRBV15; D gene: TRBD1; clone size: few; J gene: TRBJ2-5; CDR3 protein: CATSTSTGILASETQYF; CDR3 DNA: TGTGCCACCAGCACCTCGACAGGGATCCTCGCCTCAGAGACCCAGTACTTC
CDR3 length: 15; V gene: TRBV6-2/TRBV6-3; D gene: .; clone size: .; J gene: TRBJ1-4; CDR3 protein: CASSQDKPTNEKLFF; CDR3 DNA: TGTGCCAGCAGCCAGGACAAGCCAACTAATGAAAAACTGTTTTTT
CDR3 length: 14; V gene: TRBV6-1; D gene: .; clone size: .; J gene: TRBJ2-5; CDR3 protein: CASSEAARGLSQYF; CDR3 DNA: TGTGCCAGCAGTGAAGCAGCCCGCGGGCTCTCGCAGTACTTC
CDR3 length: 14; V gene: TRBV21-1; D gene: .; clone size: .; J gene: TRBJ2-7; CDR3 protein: CASSKVRGSPEQYF; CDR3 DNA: TGTGCCAGCAGCAAAGTAAGGGGGTCCCCCGAGCAGTACTTC
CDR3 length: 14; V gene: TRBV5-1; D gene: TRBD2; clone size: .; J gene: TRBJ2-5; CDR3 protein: CASTLGAGGETQYF; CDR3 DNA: TGCGCCAGCACCTTAGGAGCGGGAGGAGAGACCCAGTACTTC
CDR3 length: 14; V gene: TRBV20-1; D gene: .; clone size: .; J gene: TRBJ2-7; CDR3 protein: CSASVGGMSYEQYF; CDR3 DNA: TGCAGTGCTAGTGTAGGAGGAATGTCCTACGAGCAGTACTTC
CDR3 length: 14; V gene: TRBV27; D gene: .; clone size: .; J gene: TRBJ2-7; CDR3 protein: CASSFAGSPYEQYF; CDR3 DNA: TGTGCCAGCAGTTTCGCGGGTAGCCCCTACGAGCAGTACTTC